This T cell receptor beta chain was identified during a study of cytomegalovirus exposure and HLA in healthy donors. Study findings and constraints: Three chains linked to CMV were shown in vitro to be specific for CMV antigens. Productive rates of about 87% or about 30% were seen for most TCR beta V segments in an earlier analysis.

PCR used 60 Vbeta primers and 13 Jbeta primers. Generated by immunoSEQ multiplex PCR, the TCRdb table keeps only in-frame clones and is missing some. The sample includes around 110,000 clones, 70% to 80% of them seen just once. Deletions cut 4 bases from V and 4 bases from J, with 20 bases between. Germline V lookup: CDR1 SGHDT, CDR2 YYEEEE. The CDR3 length is 16 residues. Concerning this clone itself: Antigen: not known.

This rearrangement joins TRBV5-6 to TRBJ2-5; no reliable D call. Input material: PBMCs. This clonotype was obtained from a man aged 25 to 45 in good health and CMV-seropositive. The CDR3 spells CASSPGDGFTRETQYF. The DNA of the CDR3 is TGTGCCAGCAGCCCCGGAGACGGATTTACTCGAGAGACCCAGTACTTC.